The 31 T cell receptor beta chains listed next were all sequenced from one sample in a study of blood T cell repertoires in COVID-19. The assay was immunoSEQ multiplex PCR, and TCRdb's table has in-frame clones only and misses some. This table has 140,000 to 150,000 clones, 70% to 90% appearing once. The sequenced sample consisted of peripheral blood. The receptors here all came from a woman in her sixties with COVID-19, enrolled during active disease.

J is TRBJ1-3 and V is TRBV5-1; 9 bases align to TRBD1. The trim removed 7 bases at V and 0 bases at J, leaving 14 bases unmatched. This CDR3 has 18 amino acids. Germline CDR1 SGHRS, CDR2 YFSETQ. CDR3 nucleotide sequence: TGCGCCAGCTCCACGGGACAGGGAAGTTGGGGCTCTGGAAACACCATATATTTT. The encoded protein is CASSTGQGSWGSGNTIYF.

This chain uses TRBV10-1 with TRBJ2-1; 10 nucleotides align to TRBD2. CDR1 is WNHNN and CDR2 is SYGVQD in the germline V gene (reference sequence). Trimming at V came to 2 bases and at J to 7 bases, leaving 2 bases not matched to a gene. CDR3 length: 14 amino acids. For the CDR3, the DNA is TGCGCCAGCAGTGAGAGCGGGGGGGCGAATGAGCAGTTCTTC. Residues: CASSESGGANEQFF.

This rearrangement joins TRBV5-6 to TRBJ2-2; 9 nucleotides align to TRBD1. This CDR3 has 15 residues. The germline gives CDR1 SGHDT, CDR2 YYEEEE. V lost 2 bases and J lost 3; bases outside the gene matches: 2. The CDR3 DNA sequence: TGTGCCAGCAGCTTACAGGGGGCCTACACCGGGGAGCTGTTTTTT. This encodes CASSLQGAYTGELFF.

This chain uses TRBV5-8 with TRBJ1-1; D uncertain. The CDR3 is 14 residues long. Per the germline V gene, CDR1 is SGHTS and CDR2 is YDEGEE. V was cut by 2 bases and J by 1 base, with 9 bases left in between. CDR3 amino acids: CASSLGLTNTEAFF. As DNA, the CDR3 is TGTGCCAGCAGCTTAGGACTCACGAACACTGAAGCTTTCTTT.

The CDR3 spells CASSLETSGNNEQFF. DNA for the CDR3: TGCGCCAGCAGCTTGGAGACTAGCGGTAACAATGAGCAGTTCTTC. This chain uses TRBV5-1 with TRBJ2-1, with 9 bases fitting TRBD2. The CDR3 contains 15 residues. With V trimmed by 0 bases and J by 5 bases, 3 bases remained unmatched. The germline V gene encodes CDR1 SGHRS and CDR2 YFSETQ.

The chain couples TRBV4-3 to TRBJ2-2; TRBD1 aligns across 7 bases. The CDR3 spans 15 residues. Germline lookup yields CDR1 LGHNA and CDR2 YSLEER. Germline trimming cut 3 bases from V and 2 bases from J; bases unmatched to any gene: 3. As DNA, the CDR3 is TGCGCCAGCAGCCAGGGACAGTTAAACACCGGGGAGCTGTTTTTT. It encodes CASSQGQLNTGELFF.

The rearrangement joins TRBV5-4 to TRBJ2-3, with TRBD2 identical over 10 bases. V shed 3 bases, J shed 0 bases, and the junction held 4 bases outside the gene matches. The germline V gene has CDR1 SGHNT and CDR2 YYREEE (reference sequence). This CDR3 contains 16 residues. The CDR3 protein is CASSSSGGPSTDTQYF. CDR3 DNA: TGTGCCAGCAGCTCTAGCGGGGGCCCTAGCACAGATACGCAGTATTTT.

Worth noting for this clone: Additional DNA sequences in this sample encode the identical CDR3. V usage is TRBV9 and J usage is TRBJ1-2; no definite D call. Germline V gives CDR1 SGDLS, CDR2 YYNGEE. The CDR3 loop spans 12 amino acids. Trimming removed 4 bases from V and 1 base from J, with 5 bases in between. CDR3 sequence: CASSPSNYGYTF. The CDR3 DNA reads TGTGCCAGCAGCCCGAGTAACTATGGCTACACCTTC.

This rearrangement joins TRBV4-1 to TRBJ2-2, with no clear D. The CDR3 consists of 13 residues. V was clipped by 4 bases and J by 2 bases, with 5 bases between them. Germline assignment: CDR1 MGHRA and CDR2 YSYEKL. The CDR3 DNA reads as TGCGCCAGCAGCCCGACAAACACCGGGGAGCTGTTTTTT. Its translation: CASSPTNTGELFF.

This clone was picked up one time. This chain links TRBV11-2 with TRBJ1-6; 7 bases agree with TRBD1. The CDR3 length is 15 residues. V lost 3 bases, J lost 5 bases, and 4 bases stayed unmatched. CDR1 is SGHAT, CDR2 FQNNGV, per germline. CDR3 bases: TGTGCCAGCAGCTTGTTGGGACAGAATAATTCACCCCTCCACTTT. Its protein product is CASSLLGQNNSPLHF.

This clone was observed once. The rearrangement joins TRBV12-3 or TRBV12-4 to TRBJ2-7; 7 positions agree with TRBD1. V lost 6 bases and J lost 1; bases outside the gene matches: 3. The length of the CDR3 is 13 residues. CDR3 protein: CASRGTDSYEQYF. Written as DNA, the CDR3 is TGTGCCAGCAGGGGGACAGATTCCTACGAGCAGTACTTC.

V usage is TRBV6-2 or TRBV6-3 and J usage is TRBJ1-2; D is unclear. This CDR3 has 14 amino acids. V lost 6 bases and J lost 5, with 16 bases in between. CDR1 and CDR2 from the germline V gene are MNHEY and SVGEGT. The CDR3 DNA reads TGTGCCAGCAGCCCGGACGGGATAATTTATGGCTACACCTTC. This gives the protein CASSPDGIIYGYTF.

This chain uses TRBV19 with TRBJ1-6; TRBD1 might be the D (5 bases). The V gene's germline CDR1 is LNHDA and CDR2 SQIVND (reference sequence). CDR3 length: 16 amino acids. V lost 1 base and J 8 bases, leaving 15 bases between the germline ends. The CDR3 loop reads CASSIGATAGYSPLHF. For the CDR3, the DNA is TGTGCCAGTAGTATAGGTGCGACAGCGGGATATTCACCCCTCCACTTT.

This clone was found a few times. The rearrangement joins TRBV2 to TRBJ2-3; 8 positions match TRBD2. Germline loops: CDR1 SNHLY, CDR2 FYNNEI. The CDR3 has 14 residues. The V segment lost 6 bases and the J segment 2 bases; nucleotides outside the gene matches: 4. The CDR3 loop is CASRRLANTDTQYF. DNA for the CDR3: TGTGCCAGCAGGAGACTAGCGAACACAGATACGCAGTATTTT.

The genes are TRBV4-3 and TRBJ2-6; 8 positions match TRBD1. CDR1 is LGHNA and CDR2 is YSLEER in the germline V gene. With V trimmed by 4 bases and J by 0 bases, 2 bases remained unmatched. The CDR3 is 16 amino acids. This chain's CDR3 is CASSPTGGSGANVLTF. As DNA, the CDR3 is TGCGCCAGCAGCCCCACAGGGGGCTCTGGGGCCAACGTCCTGACTTTC.

The chain uses TRBV3-1 (or the pseudogene TRBV3-2) and TRBJ2-5; TRBD2 matches 11 bases. This CDR3 has 16 amino acids. The germline V gene encodes CDR1 LGHDT and CDR2 YNNKEL (reference sequence). The J segment lost 7 bases and the V segment lost 1 base, leaving 8 bases of the junction unmatched. The CDR3 sequence is CASSQVPGLAEGTQYF. The CDR3 DNA sequence: TGTGCCAGCAGCCAAGTCCCGGGACTAGCGGAGGGGACCCAGTACTTC.

The sample holds a few counts of this clone. V usage is TRBV5-6 and J usage is TRBJ2-5; maybe TRBD2 (5 bases). V gave up 1 base and J gave up 5 bases, with 9 bases separating them. CDR3 length: 13 residues. The germline CDR1 and CDR2 sequences are SGHDT and YYEEEE. The CDR3 loop is CASSLRRAETQYF. The CDR3 nucleotides are TGTGCCAGCAGCTTGCGGCGGGCGGAGACCCAGTACTTC.

The chain has TRBV30 and TRBJ1-3; perhaps TRBD1 as D (5 bases). The CDR3 is 14 amino acids. Looked up from germline, CDR1 is GTSNPN and CDR2 is SVGIG (reference sequence). Deletions cut 3 bases from V and 3 bases from J, with 12 bases between. This chain's CDR3 is CAWRAWTFGNTIYF. The CDR3 DNA is TGTGCCTGGAGGGCGTGGACATTTGGAAACACCATATATTTT.

This chain uses TRBV3-1 (or the pseudogene TRBV3-2) with TRBJ1-6, with D perhaps matching TRBD1 (5 bases). This CDR3 comprises 15 residues. Trimming removed 0 bases from V and 9 bases from J, with 12 bases in between. The germline CDR1 and CDR2 sequences are LGHDT and YNNKEL (reference sequence). CDR3 sequence: CASSQEDNLGSPLHF. The CDR3 coding sequence is TGTGCCAGCAGCCAAGAGGACAACCTGGGTTCACCCCTCCACTTT.

This sequence joins TRBV4-3 and TRBJ2-7; TRBD1 agrees at 7 bases. CDR1 and CDR2 (germline): LGHNA, YSLEER. The CDR3 consists of 16 residues. V shed 0 bases and J 4 bases; nucleotides not matched to a gene: 9. The DNA of the CDR3 is TGCGCCAGCAGCCAAGAGACCGGGACAGTCCCTTACGAGCAGTACTTC. Its translation is CASSQETGTVPYEQYF.

This chain links TRBV4-2 with TRBJ1-1, with 8 bases aligning to TRBD1. With V trimmed by 0 bases and J by 0 bases, 6 bases remained unmatched. This CDR3 has 17 amino acids. Germline assignment: CDR1 LGHNA and CDR2 YNFKEQ. CDR3 DNA sequence: TGTGCCAGCAGCCAAGACGAAGGACAGGGAGTGAACACTGAAGCTTTCTTT. Protein sequence: CASSQDEGQGVNTEAFF.

V is TRBV11-1 and J is TRBJ2-1; TRBD2 agrees at 9 bases. CDR1 and CDR2 from the germline V gene are SGHAT and FQDESV (reference sequence). With 4 bases clipped from V and 10 bases from J, the junction kept 14 bases outside the gene matches. The CDR3 sequence is 16 residues long. CDR3 loop: CASSSIAGGRGVEQFF. The CDR3 coding sequence is TGTGCCAGCAGCTCTATCGCGGGGGGGCGGGGGGTCGAGCAGTTCTTC.

This chain links TRBV7-2 with TRBJ2-3; TRBD2 matches 12 bases. The CDR3 loop spans 15 amino acids. The trim removed 6 bases at V and 2 bases at J, leaving 3 bases unmatched. In germline, CDR1 is SGHTA, CDR2 FQGNSA. DNA of the CDR3: TGTGCCAGCAGACTAGCGGGGGGATTCACAGATACGCAGTATTTT. It yields the protein CASRLAGGFTDTQYF.

The chain has TRBV5-1 and TRBJ1-4; TRBD1 matches at 7 bases. This CDR3 is 13 amino acids long. J lost 7 bases, V lost 4 bases, and 4 bases had no gene match. The germline V gene encodes CDR1 SGHRS and CDR2 YFSETQ. This CDR3 is CASSQGVGEKLFF. In DNA, the CDR3 is TGCGCCAGCAGCCAGGGGGTCGGTGAAAAACTGTTTTTT.

This chain joins TRBV5-1 and TRBJ2-5; possible D gene TRBD1, 5 bases. V was clipped by 7 bases and J by 0 bases, with 13 bases between them. Per the germline V gene, CDR1 is SGHRS and CDR2 is YFSETQ. This CDR3 contains 14 residues. Written as DNA, the CDR3 is TGCGCCAGCGGTCCCAGACAGAACCAAGAGACCCAGTACTTC. The encoded protein is CASGPRQNQETQYF.

In the case of this clone: The junction shows a germline mismatch at one end, possibly a read error. The CDR3 DNA reads TGTGCCAGCAGGTCAGGGTTTCAAGGGACCCAGTACTTC. Translation gives CASRSGFQGTQYF. This chain joins TRBV28 and TRBJ2-5, with D possibly being TRBD1 (5 bases). The CDR3 loop spans 13 amino acids. Germline CDR1 is MDHEN and CDR2 is SYDVKM.

The table lists this clone with a few counts. V usage is TRBV6-5 and J usage is TRBJ1-1, with TRBD1 matching 9 bases. Losses at the gene ends were 6 bases for V and 3 bases for J; bases not matched to a gene: 5. The CDR3 is 14 amino acids. From germline, CDR1 is MNHEY and CDR2 SVGAGI. The CDR3 is CASRSTGGDTEAFF. CDR3 DNA sequence: TGTGCCAGCAGGTCTACAGGGGGCGACACTGAAGCTTTCTTT.

The rearrangement links TRBV4-1 to TRBJ1-3, with 9 bases lining up with TRBD1. The trim removed 2 bases at V and 0 bases at J, leaving 11 bases unmatched. This CDR3 has 19 residues. Per the germline V gene, CDR1 is MGHRA and CDR2 is YSYEKL. The CDR3 loop is CASSQFQGQGPRSGNTIYF. The CDR3 DNA follows: TGCGCCAGCAGCCAATTTCAGGGACAGGGACCTCGCTCTGGAAACACCATATATTTT.

This clone was recorded once. This chain joins TRBV18 and TRBJ1-2; D not resolved. The CDR3 is 15 residues long. CDR1 and CDR2 (germline): KGHSH, LQKENI. Trimming left V 2 bases short and J 0 bases short, with 10 bases between. The CDR3 protein is CASSPGGYTNYGYTF. CDR3 DNA sequence: TGTGCCAGCTCACCAGGAGGCTACACTAACTATGGCTACACCTTC.

The chain is built from TRBV5-1 and TRBJ1-2; 11 bases are a match to TRBD1. The CDR3 loop spans 15 amino acids. Germline values: CDR1 SGHRS, CDR2 YFSETQ. Trimming took 6 bases from V and 7 from J; bases not matched to a gene: 11. The CDR3 DNA reads as TGCGCCAGCACCTATCAGGACAGGGGGCACTCTGGCTACACCTTC. Its protein is CASTYQDRGHSGYTF.

This chain uses TRBV14 with TRBJ2-4; 8 positions agree with TRBD1. CDR3 length: 16 residues. V dropped 0 bases and J dropped 4; count of bases not matched to a gene: 5. CDR1 SGHDN and CDR2 FVKESK come from the germline V gene. CDR3 in amino acids: CASSQDVWTGKNIQYF. CDR3 in DNA: TGTGCCAGCAGCCAAGATGTGTGGACAGGGAAAAACATTCAGTACTTC.